This TCR beta chain was sequenced in a study of T cell responses to AZD1222 COVID-19 vaccine. The method was immunoSEQ multiplex PCR; TCRdb's version includes in-frame clones alone and lacks a portion of them. The data contain some 120,000 clones, around nine tenths of them singletons. Germline lookup yields CDR1 LNHNV and CDR2 YYDKDF (reference sequence). V was trimmed by 0 bases and J by 3 bases, leaving 8 bases between them. The CDR3 totals 14 residues. The TCR was taken from an adult who received the AZD1222 COVID-19 vaccine. Here the sequenced sample was peripheral blood, taken 28 days after the second AZD1222 dose. The V and J genes are TRBV15 and TRBJ1-1, with unresolved D. CDR3: CATSRDFPDTEAFF. The CDR3 DNA follows: TGTGCCACCAGCAGAGATTTTCCCGACACTGAAGCTTTCTTT.